The 5 T cell receptor beta chains below come from one sample, sequenced in a study. TCRdb re-called the RT-PCR reads with MiXCR, one entry per CDR3 protein. In the table there are about 680,000 distinct CDR3 sequences, approximately 15% of which are singletons. Sequencing was performed on memory CD4+ T cells from blood. The receptors originated from a female donor in good health, serving as a healthy control.

There are many counts of this clonotype. CDR3 region: CASSYPGQGNIQYF. The DNA for the CDR3 is TGTGCCAGCAGTTACCCCGGACAGGGAAACATTCAGTACTTC. J is TRBJ2-4 and V is TRBV6-6; 8 bases are a match to TRBD1. The CDR3 is made up of 14 amino acids. Trimming at V came to 2 bases and at J to 6 bases, leaving 3 bases not matched to a gene. Germline loops: CDR1 MNHNY, CDR2 SVGAGI (reference sequence).

This clonotype was observed at least ten times. This chain uses TRBV5-1 with TRBJ2-1; a weak D match, TRBD2 (5 bases). Germline CDR1 and CDR2: SGHRS and YFSETQ. The CDR3 is 16 amino acids. Trimming shortened V by 4 bases and J by 5 bases, and 19 bases separated the two germline ends. The CDR3 region is CASSPSILARDNEQFF. The DNA for the CDR3 is TGCGCCAGCAGCCCCTCCATCCTGGCGAGGGACAATGAGCAGTTCTTC.

The chain recombines TRBV25-1 with TRBJ2-2; D may be TRBD1 or TRBD2 (5 bases each). Looked up from germline, CDR1 is MGHDK and CDR2 is SYGVNS. The CDR3 spans 14 residues. Trimming cost V 2 bases and J 6 bases, with 10 bases left between them. The CDR3: CASSEQGRAGELFF. The CDR3 nucleotides read TGTGCCAGCAGTGAACAGGGACGCGCCGGGGAGCTGTTTTTT.

This clonotype was seen only a few times. The V call is TRBV12-3 or TRBV12-4, the J call TRBJ1-1; D is uncertain. The CDR3 totals 14 residues. V was pared by 2 bases and J by 7 bases, with 14 bases between. CDR3 protein: CASSLTDGGSEAFF. DNA of the CDR3: TGTGCCAGCAGTTTAACCGACGGCGGTAGTGAAGCTTTCTTT.

This clonotype was seen more than once but under ten times. CDR3 amino acids: CSARINTGELFF. Written as DNA, the CDR3 is TGCAGTGCTAGAATAAATACCGGGGAGCTGTTTTTT. The genes are TRBV20-1 and TRBJ2-2, with D uncertain. CDR3 length equals 12 residues. Trimming cost V 2 bases and J 5 bases, with 6 bases left between them. The germline V gene has CDR1 DFQATT and CDR2 SNEGSKA (reference sequence).